The clone carrying this T cell receptor (beta chain) was seen a few times. The target antigen is unknown. These data originate in a study of T-cell reconstitution after alpha-beta-depleted transplantation in children. The library targeted TCRbeta and was prepared with unique molecular identifiers. Via MiXCR, TCRdb re-called the PCR reads, giving one row per CDR3 protein. This sample has approximately 500,000 distinct CDR3 sequences; roughly 27% occur once, and the top ten carry around a third. Points from the study as a whole: Certain patients had high TCRbeta diversity at day 60, and it came from recipient T cells and thymic progenitors that survived. Several hundred expanded graft clones reportedly were the source of alpha-beta T cells about two months after transplant. Newly made T cells mostly supplied T-cell counts and diversity one year after transplant.

The sequencing used PBMCs, collected before TCRalphabeta/CD19-depleted stem cell transplant. This receptor was obtained from a boy under two years old with Wiskott-Aldrich syndrome, due to receive a stem cell transplant.

The CDR3 protein is CASRGLRVGANVLTF. Written as DNA, the CDR3 is TGTGCCAGCAGGGGTTTGAGAGTCGGGGCCAACGTCCTGACTTTC. The chain carries TRBV12-3 or TRBV12-4 and TRBJ2-6; D not certain. The CDR3 sequence is 15 residues long. Trimming cost V 6 bases and J 4 bases, with 13 bases left between them.